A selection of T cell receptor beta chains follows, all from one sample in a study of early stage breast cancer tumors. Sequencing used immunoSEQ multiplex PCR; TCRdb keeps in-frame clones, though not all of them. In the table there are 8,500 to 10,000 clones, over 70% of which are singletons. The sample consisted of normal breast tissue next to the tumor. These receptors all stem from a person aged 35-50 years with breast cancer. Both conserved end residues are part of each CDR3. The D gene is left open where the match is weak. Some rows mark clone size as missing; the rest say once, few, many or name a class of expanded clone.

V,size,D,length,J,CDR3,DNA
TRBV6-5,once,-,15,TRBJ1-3,CASSSGRSSGNTIYF,TGTGCCAGCAGTTCCGGTCGAAGCTCTGGAAACACCATATATTTT
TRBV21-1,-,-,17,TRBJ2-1,CASSKVRLAVSYNEQFF,TGTGCCAGCAGCAAGGTTAGACTAGCGGTGTCCTACAATGAGCAGTTCTTC
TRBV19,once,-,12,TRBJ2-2,CASSTYTGELFF,TGTGCCAGTAGTACCTACACCGGGGAGCTGTTTTTT
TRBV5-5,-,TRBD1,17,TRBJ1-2,CASTRLGTGGGQYGYTF,TGTGCCAGCACCCGCCTAGGGACAGGGGGCGGTCAGTATGGCTACACCTTC
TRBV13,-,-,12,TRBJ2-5,CASREGAGAQYF,TGTGCCAGCAGAGAAGGGGCCGGGGCCCAGTACTTC
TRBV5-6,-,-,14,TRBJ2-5,CASSFSRVQETQYF,TGTGCCAGCAGCTTCTCGCGGGTCCAAGAGACCCAGTACTTC
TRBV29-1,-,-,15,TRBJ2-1,CSVEGPGLSYNEQFF,TGCAGCGTTGAGGGGCCAGGTCTCTCCTACAATGAGCAGTTCTTC
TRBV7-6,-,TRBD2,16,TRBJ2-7,CASSPTGLAGGYEQYF,TGTGCCAGCAGCCCCACGGGACTAGCTGGCGGCTACGAGCAGTACTTC
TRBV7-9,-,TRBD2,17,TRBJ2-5,CASSSGASGILQETQYF,TGTGCCAGCAGCTCGGGGGCTAGCGGGATCCTTCAAGAGACCCAGTACTTC
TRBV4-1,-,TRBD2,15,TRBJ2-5,CASSRGGGPGETQYF,TGCGCCAGCAGCCGTGGGGGAGGGCCGGGTGAGACCCAGTACTTC
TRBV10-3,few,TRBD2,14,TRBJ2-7,CASSRDYISYEQYF,TGTGCCTCATCCCGGGACTACATCTCCTACGAGCAGTACTTC
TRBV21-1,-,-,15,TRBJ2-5,CASSNPVGTRGTQYF,TGTGCCAGCAGCAATCCGGTAGGGACACGTGGGACCCAGTACTTC
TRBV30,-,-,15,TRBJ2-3,CAWRGFGDIIDTQYF,TGTGCCTGGAGGGGCTTCGGGGATATAATAGATACGCAGTATTTT
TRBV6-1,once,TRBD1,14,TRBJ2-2,CASGWTGGTGELFF,TGTGCCAGCGGCTGGACAGGGGGCACCGGGGAGCTGTTTTTT
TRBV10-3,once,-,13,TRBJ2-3,CAITGREGDTQYF,TGTGCCATCACCGGGCGGGAAGGAGATACGCAGTATTTT
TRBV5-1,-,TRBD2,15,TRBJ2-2,CASSLGLALTGELFF,TGCGCCAGCAGCTTGGGACTAGCTCTCACCGGGGAGCTGTTTTTT
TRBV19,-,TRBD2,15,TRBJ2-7,CATKAGGGLGYEQYF,TGTGCCACTAAGGCGGGGGGGGGACTTGGATACGAGCAGTACTTC
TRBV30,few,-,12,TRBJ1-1,CAWSAGGTEAFF,TGTGCCTGGAGTGCCGGGGGCACTGAAGCTTTCTTT
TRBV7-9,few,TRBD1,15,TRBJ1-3,CASSRGQGMGNTIYF,TGTGCCAGCAGCCGAGGACAGGGAATGGGAAACACCATATATTTT
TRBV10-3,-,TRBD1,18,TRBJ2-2,CAISVKDRDRGQIGELFF,TGTGCCATCAGTGTTAAGGACCGGGACAGGGGGCAAATCGGGGAGCTGTTTTTT
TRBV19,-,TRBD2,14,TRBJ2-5,CASSRGLAGETQYF,TGTGCCAGTAGTAGAGGACTAGCGGGAGAGACCCAGTACTTC
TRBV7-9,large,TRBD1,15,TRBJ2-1,CASSPRDRGYNEQFF,TGTGCCAGCAGCCCCCGGGACAGGGGTTACAATGAGCAGTTCTTC
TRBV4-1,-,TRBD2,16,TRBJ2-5,CASSPLGLAGLETQYF,TGCGCCAGCAGCCCATTAGGACTAGCGGGATTAGAGACCCAGTACTTC
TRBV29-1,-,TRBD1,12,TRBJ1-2,CSAGDRGSGYTF,TGCAGCGCCGGGGACAGGGGGTCCGGCTACACCTTC
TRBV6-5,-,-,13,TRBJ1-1,CASRRQANTEAFF,TGTGCCAGCAGGAGACAGGCGAACACTGAAGCTTTCTTT
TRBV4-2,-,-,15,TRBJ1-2,CASSLGTLGSYGYTF,TGTGCCAGCAGCTTGGGGACTCTGGGTAGTTATGGCTACACCTTC
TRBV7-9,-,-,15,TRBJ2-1,CASSLGVGSGNEQFF,TGTGCCAGCAGCTTAGGGGTGGGCTCCGGCAATGAGCAGTTCTTC
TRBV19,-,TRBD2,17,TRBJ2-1,CASSTPLRTSGNNEQFF,TGTGCCAGTAGTACCCCCCTCCGGACTAGCGGGAACAATGAGCAGTTCTTC
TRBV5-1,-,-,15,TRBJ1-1,CASSPTAGGDTEAFF,TGCGCCAGCAGCCCGACCGCCGGGGGGGACACTGAAGCTTTCTTT
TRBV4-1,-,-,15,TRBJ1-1,CASSQERGMNTEAFF,TGCGCCAGCAGCCAAGAGAGGGGTATGAACACTGAAGCTTTCTTT
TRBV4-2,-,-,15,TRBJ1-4,CASSQGDIEGEKLFF,TGTGCCAGCAGCCAAGGGGACATCGAGGGCGAAAAACTGTTTTTT
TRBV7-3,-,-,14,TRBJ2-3,CASSLLGSTDTQYF,TGTGCCAGCAGCTTATTAGGCAGCACAGATACGCAGTATTTT
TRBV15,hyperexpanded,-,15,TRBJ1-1,CATSRDRQMNTEAFF,TGTGCCACCAGCAGAGATAGGCAAATGAACACTGAAGCTTTCTTT
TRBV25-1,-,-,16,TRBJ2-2,CASSVGRELNTGELFF,TGTGCCAGCAGTGTAGGCAGGGAACTTAACACCGGGGAGCTGTTTTTT
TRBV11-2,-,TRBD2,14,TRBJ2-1,CASSLAWGGNEQFF,TGTGCCAGCAGCTTAGCTTGGGGGGGAAATGAGCAGTTCTTC
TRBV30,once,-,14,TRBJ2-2,CASRESAVAGELFF,TGTGCCTCAAGGGAGTCGGCGGTCGCCGGGGAGCTGTTTTTT
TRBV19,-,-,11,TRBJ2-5,CASSAQETQYF,TGTGCCAGTAGTGCGCAAGAGACCCAGTACTTC
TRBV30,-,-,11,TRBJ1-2,CALWGGWAYTF,TGTGCCCTCTGGGGGGGCTGGGCGTACACCTTC
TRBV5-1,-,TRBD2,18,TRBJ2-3,CASSWKAATGGVTDTQYF,TGCGCCAGCAGCTGGAAGGCGGCCACGGGAGGGGTCACAGATACGCAGTATTTT
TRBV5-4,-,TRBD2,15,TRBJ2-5,CASSSIGGGTETQYF,TGTGCCAGCAGCAGTATCGGGGGGGGTACGGAGACCCAGTACTTC
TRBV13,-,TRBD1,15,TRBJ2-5,CASSLGQPLTETQYF,TGTGCCAGCAGCCTGGGACAGCCATTGACGGAGACCCAGTACTTC
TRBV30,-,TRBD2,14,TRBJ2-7,CAWNLAGELDEQYF,TGTGCCTGGAATCTAGCGGGAGAGTTGGACGAGCAGTACTTC
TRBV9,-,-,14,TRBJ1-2,CASSLGTQGYGYTF,TGTGCCAGCAGCCTGGGGACCCAGGGCTATGGCTACACCTTC
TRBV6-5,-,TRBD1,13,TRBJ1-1,CASSMTGKTEAFF,TGTGCCAGCAGCATGACAGGGAAAACTGAAGCTTTCTTT
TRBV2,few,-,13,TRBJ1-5,CASSWDRNQPQHF,TGTGCCAGCAGTTGGGACCGCAATCAGCCCCAGCATTTT